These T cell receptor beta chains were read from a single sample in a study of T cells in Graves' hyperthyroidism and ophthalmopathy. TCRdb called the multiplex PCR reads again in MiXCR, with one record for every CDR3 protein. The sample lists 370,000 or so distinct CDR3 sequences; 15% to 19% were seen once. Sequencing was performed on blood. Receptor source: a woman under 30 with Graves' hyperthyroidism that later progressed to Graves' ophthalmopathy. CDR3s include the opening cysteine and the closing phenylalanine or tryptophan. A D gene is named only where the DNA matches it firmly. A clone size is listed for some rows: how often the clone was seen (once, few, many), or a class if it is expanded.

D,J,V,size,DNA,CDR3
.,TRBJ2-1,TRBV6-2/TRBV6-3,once,TGTGCCAGCAAAACCGGTGTCCATGAGCAGTTCTTC,CASKTGVHEQFF
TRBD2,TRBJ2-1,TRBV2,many,TGTGCCAGCAGTGGACTAGCTCGGCCCTCGGGGGAGGTGGATGAGCAGTTCTTC,CASSGLARPSGEVDEQFF
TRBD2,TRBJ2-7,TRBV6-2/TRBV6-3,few,TGTGCCAGCCGATACCGGCTAGCGGGAGCCTACGAGCAGTACTTC,CASRYRLAGAYEQYF
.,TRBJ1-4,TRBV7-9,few,TGTGCCAGCAGCTTAGGGGGGGGAACAACTAATGAAAAACTGTTTTTT,CASSLGGGTTNEKLFF
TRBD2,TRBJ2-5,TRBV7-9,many,TGTGCCAGCAGTTCCTCTAGCGGGCAAGAGACCCAGTACTTC,CASSSSSGQETQYF
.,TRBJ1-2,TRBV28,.,TGTGCCAGCAGCCGACGACCGACGGCGTATGGCTACACCTTC,CASSRRPTAYGYTF
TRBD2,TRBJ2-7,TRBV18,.,TGTGCCAGCTCATATGGCTGGCGGGAGAAAGGCTACGAGCAGTACTTC,CASSYGWREKGYEQYF
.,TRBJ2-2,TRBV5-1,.,TGCGCCAGCAACTTTAGCTGGGCGGGCGCGAGCACCGGGGAGCTGTTTTTT,CASNFSWAGASTGELFF
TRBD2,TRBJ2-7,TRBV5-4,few,TGTGCCAGCAGCTTGGCTACTAGCGGGAACTACGAGCAGTACTTC,CASSLATSGNYEQYF
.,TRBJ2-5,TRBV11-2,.,TGTGCCAGCAGCCCAGATGAGGGCGGAACCCAAGAGACCCAGTACTTC,CASSPDEGGTQETQYF
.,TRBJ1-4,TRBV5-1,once,TGCGCCAGCAGCTTGTTACAGGGAGATGAAAAACTGTTTTTT,CASSLLQGDEKLFF
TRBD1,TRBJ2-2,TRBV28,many,TGTGCCAGCACCCTACGGGAGGACAGGGGGTTCGGGGAGCTGTTTTTT,CASTLREDRGFGELFF
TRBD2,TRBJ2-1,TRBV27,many,TGTGCCAGCAGTTTTAGAGGGGGACTAGCGGGAGTTGGAGGCAATGAGCAGTTCTTC,CASSFRGGLAGVGGNEQFF
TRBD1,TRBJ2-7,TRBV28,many,TGTGCCAGCAGTGACCAGGACAGGGGGACCTCCTACGAGCAGTACTTC,CASSDQDRGTSYEQYF
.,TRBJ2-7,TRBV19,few,TGTGCCAGTAGTATAGAGGACGGGTCCTACGAGCAGTACTTC,CASSIEDGSYEQYF
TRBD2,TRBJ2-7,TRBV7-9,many,TGTGCCAGCAGCTTAGCAATAGAAGCGGGAGGGTCCTACGAGCAGTACTTC,CASSLAIEAGGSYEQYF
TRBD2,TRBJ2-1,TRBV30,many,TGTGCCTGCCAACTAGCGGGGTACAATGAGCAGTTCTTC,CACQLAGYNEQFF
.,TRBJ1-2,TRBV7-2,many,TGTGCCAGCAGCTTAGCAGGGGATGGCTACACCTTC,CASSLAGDGYTF
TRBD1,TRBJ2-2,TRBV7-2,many,TGTGCCAGCATCCCCCCCCCAGGGGGTAACACCGGGGAGCTGTTTTTT,CASIPPPGGNTGELFF
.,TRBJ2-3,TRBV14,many,TGTGCCAGCAGCCAGATGAACAGCCCAGGTACGCAGTATTTT,CASSQMNSPGTQYF
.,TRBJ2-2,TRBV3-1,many,TGTGCCAGCAGCCAAGCGGGTACCGGGGAGCTGTTTTTT,CASSQAGTGELFF
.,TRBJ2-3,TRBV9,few,TGTGCCAGCAGCGTAGCTGGGCAGCACACAGATACGCAGTATTTT,CASSVAGQHTDTQYF
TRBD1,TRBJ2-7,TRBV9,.,TGTGCCAGCAGCGACAACCGGGACAGGGGAATTTACGAGCAGTACTTC,CASSDNRDRGIYEQYF
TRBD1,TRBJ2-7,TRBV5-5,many,TGTGCCAGCAGCGCCCGCGGACCCGGGACAGGGGGCGGAGAGCAGTACTTC,CASSARGPGTGGGEQYF
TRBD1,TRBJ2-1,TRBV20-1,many,TGCAGTGCTAGAGGGCCGACAGGGGAGAGGTACAATGAGCAGTTCTTC,CSARGPTGERYNEQFF
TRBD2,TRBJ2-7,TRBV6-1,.,TGTGCCACCTGTATGACGGCGGGAGGTCTCGAGCAGTACTTC,CATCMTAGGLEQYF
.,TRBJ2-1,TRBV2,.,TGTGCCAGCAGTGGACCGCTTGAGCAGTTCTTC,CASSGPLEQFF
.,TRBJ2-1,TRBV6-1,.,TGTGCCAGCAGCCTGATGGGAGGGGGAGTGAGTGGGAATGAGCAGCTCTTC,CASSLMGGGVSGNEQLF
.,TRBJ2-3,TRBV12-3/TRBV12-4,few,TGTGCCAGCAGTTTCGGCAGGGAAACAGATACGCAGTATTTT,CASSFGRETDTQYF
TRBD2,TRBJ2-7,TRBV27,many,TGTGCCACCCGGACTAGCGGCTACGAGCAGTACTTC,CATRTSGYEQYF
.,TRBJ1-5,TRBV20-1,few,TGCAGTGCTGGAAAGGGGGTTAATCAGCCCCAGCATTTT,CSAGKGVNQPQHF
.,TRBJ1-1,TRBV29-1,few,TGCAGCGTTCTCGACAGGACGAACACTGAAGCTTTCTTT,CSVLDRTNTEAFF
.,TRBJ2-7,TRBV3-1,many,TGTGCCAGCAGCCAAGGAGTCTCCTACGAGCAGTACTTC,CASSQGVSYEQYF
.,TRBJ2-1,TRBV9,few,TGTGCCAGCAGCGTAGAAATGCGGCGCAATGAGCAGTTCTTC,CASSVEMRRNEQFF
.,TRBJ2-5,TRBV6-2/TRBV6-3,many,TGTGCCAGCAGTGGCCTCCTGTTTCGTTCTCCTAGCGACCAAGAGACCCAGTACTTC,CASSGLLFRSPSDQETQYF
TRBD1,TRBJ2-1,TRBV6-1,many,TGTGCCAGCACGAACAGGGGATCACACAATGAGCAGTTCTTC,CASTNRGSHNEQFF
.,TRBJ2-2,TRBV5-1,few,TGCGCCAGCAGCTTGGGCGCCCAAACTGATACCGGGGAGCTGTTTTTT,CASSLGAQTDTGELFF
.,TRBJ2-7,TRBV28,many,TGTGCCAGCAGTTTAACAGGTTTCGCCTACGAGCAGTACTTC,CASSLTGFAYEQYF
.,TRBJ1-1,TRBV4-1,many,TGCGCCAGCAGGGGGTCACAGGCCATGAACACTGAAGCTTTCTTT,CASRGSQAMNTEAFF
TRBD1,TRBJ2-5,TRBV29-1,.,TGCAGCGACCAGACAGGGTACGAGACCCAGTACTTC,CSDQTGYETQYF
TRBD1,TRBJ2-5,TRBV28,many,TGTGCCAGCAGTTTAACAGGGGCGACACGAATCACCCAAGAGACCCAGTACTTC,CASSLTGATRITQETQYF
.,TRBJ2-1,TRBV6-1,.,TGTGCCAGCATTCCAGGGGTGGCTAGCCTGTTCTTC,CASIPGVASLFF
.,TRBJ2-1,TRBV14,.,TGTGCCAGCAGCCAAGGGCGAGAGTCGTTCTTC,CASSQGRESFF
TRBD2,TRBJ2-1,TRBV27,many,TGTGCCAGCAGTTCAGGGACTATCCCCAGCTTCCCCAATGAGCAGTTCTTC,CASSSGTIPSFPNEQFF
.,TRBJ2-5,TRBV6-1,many,TGTGCCAGCGACGAAACTAGGGGAATCCGCTACCAAGAGACCCAGTACTTC,CASDETRGIRYQETQYF
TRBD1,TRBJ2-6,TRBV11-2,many,TGTGCCAGCCTGCGGGGCAGGGGGCAATCTGGGGCCAACGTCCTGACTTTC,CASLRGRGQSGANVLTF
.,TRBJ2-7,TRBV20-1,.,TGCAGTGCTAAAAACAGGATGTCCTACGAGCAGTACTTC,CSAKNRMSYEQYF
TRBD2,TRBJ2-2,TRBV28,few,TGTGCCAGCAGTTTCCAAGGACTAGCGGGAGTGGTCGGGGAGCTGTTTTTT,CASSFQGLAGVVGELFF
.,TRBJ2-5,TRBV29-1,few,TGCAGCGTGGGTCAAGAGACCCAGTACTTC,CSVGQETQYF
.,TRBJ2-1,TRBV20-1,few,TGCAGTGCTAGGGAGTCTAGCTCCTACAATGAGCAGTTCTTC,CSARESSSYNEQFF
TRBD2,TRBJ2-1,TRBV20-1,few,TGCAGTGCTAGGATAGGGCTAGCGGGAGGCTCCTCCTACAATGAGCAGTTCTTC,CSARIGLAGGSSYNEQFF
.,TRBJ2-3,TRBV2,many,TGTGCCAGCGATAGACTAACATCTAGCACAGATACGCAGTATTTT,CASDRLTSSTDTQYF
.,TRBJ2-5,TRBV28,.,TGTGCCAGCAGCTTAAACAGTGGAAGAGAGACCCAGTACTTC,CASSLNSGRETQYF
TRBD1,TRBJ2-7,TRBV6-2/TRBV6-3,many,TGTGCCAGCAGGCCCCTCCGGGACAGGGGCGACTACGAGCAGTACTTC,CASRPLRDRGDYEQYF
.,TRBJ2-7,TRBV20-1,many,TGCAGTGCTAGAACTAGCCTTAACTCCTACGAGCAGTACTTC,CSARTSLNSYEQYF